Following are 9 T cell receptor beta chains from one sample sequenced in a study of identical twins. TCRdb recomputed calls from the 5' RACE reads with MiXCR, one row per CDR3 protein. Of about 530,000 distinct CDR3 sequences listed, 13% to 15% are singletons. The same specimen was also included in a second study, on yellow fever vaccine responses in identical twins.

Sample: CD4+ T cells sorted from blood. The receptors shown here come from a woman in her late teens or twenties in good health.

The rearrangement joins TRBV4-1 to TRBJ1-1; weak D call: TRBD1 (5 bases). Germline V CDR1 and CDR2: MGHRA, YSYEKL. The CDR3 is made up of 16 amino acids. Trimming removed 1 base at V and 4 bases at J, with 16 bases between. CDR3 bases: TGCGCCAGCAGCCAAGTTGTGACAGTTCCTAGCACTGAAGCTTTCTTT. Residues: CASSQVVTVPSTEAFF.

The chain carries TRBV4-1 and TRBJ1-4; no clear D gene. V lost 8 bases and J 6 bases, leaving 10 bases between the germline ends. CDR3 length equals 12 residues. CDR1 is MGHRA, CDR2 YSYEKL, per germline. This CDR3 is CASQRPDEKLFF. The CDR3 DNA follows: TGCGCCAGCCAGCGACCAGATGAAAAACTGTTTTTT.

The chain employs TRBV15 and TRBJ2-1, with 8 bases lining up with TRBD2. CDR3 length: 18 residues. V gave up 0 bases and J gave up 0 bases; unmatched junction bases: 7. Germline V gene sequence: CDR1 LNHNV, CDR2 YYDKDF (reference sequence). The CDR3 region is CATSRDLGGGTSYNEQFF. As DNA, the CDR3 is TGTGCCACCAGCAGAGATCTCGGCGGGGGGACCTCCTACAATGAGCAGTTCTTC.

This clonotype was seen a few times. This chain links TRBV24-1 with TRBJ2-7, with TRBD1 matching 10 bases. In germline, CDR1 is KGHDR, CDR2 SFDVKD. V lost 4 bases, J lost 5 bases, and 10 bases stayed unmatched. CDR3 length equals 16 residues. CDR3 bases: TGTGCCACCAGTGACGGTCCGCGGACAGGGGGTCACGAGCAGTACTTC. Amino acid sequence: CATSDGPRTGGHEQYF.

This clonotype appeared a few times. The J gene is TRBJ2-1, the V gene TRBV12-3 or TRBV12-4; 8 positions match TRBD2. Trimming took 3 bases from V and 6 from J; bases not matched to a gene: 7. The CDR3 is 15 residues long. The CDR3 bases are TGTGCCAGCAGTTTGGGCGCCGGGGGGGCCAATGAGCAGTTCTTC. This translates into CASSLGAGGANEQFF.

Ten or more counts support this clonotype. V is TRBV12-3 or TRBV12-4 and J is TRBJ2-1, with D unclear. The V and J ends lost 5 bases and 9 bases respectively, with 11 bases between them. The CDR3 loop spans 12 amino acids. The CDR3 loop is CASSTLSSEQFF. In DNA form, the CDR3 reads TGTGCCAGCAGTACACTTTCCAGTGAGCAGTTCTTC.

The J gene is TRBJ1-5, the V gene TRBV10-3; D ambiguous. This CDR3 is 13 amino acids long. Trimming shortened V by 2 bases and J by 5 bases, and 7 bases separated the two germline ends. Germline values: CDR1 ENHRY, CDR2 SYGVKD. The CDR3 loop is CAISEAEYQPQHF. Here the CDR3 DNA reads TGTGCCATCAGTGAGGCAGAATATCAGCCCCAGCATTTT.

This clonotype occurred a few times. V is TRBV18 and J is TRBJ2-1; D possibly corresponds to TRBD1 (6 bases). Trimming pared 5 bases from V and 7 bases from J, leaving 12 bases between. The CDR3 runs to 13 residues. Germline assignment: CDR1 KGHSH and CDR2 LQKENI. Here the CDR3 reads CASSEGQKNEQFF. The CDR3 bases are TGTGCCAGCTCAGAAGGACAGAAAAATGAGCAGTTCTTC.

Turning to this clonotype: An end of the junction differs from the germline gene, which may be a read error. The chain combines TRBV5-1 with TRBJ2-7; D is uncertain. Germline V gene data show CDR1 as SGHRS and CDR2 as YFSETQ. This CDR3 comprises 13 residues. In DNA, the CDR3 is TGCGCCAGCAGCTATACGGAATCCTCCGAGCAGTACTTC. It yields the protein CASSYTESSEQYF.